Shown below are 17 T cell receptor beta chains from a single sample sequenced in a study of blood T cell repertoires in COVID-19. Data came from immunoSEQ multiplex PCR; TCRdb stores just in-frame clones and leaves some out. The table lists some 80,000 clones, roughly four fifths of them singletons. Sequencing used peripheral blood. The receptors come from a woman of 80 years or more with active or convalescent COVID-19.

This clone was recorded a few times. The rearrangement joins TRBV12-3 or TRBV12-4 to TRBJ1-1; 10 bases match TRBD1. The CDR3 totals 13 residues. Unmatched junction bases numbered 6, after V lost 6 bases and J lost 8 bases. The CDR3 nucleotides read TGTGCCAGCAGCGAAACGGACAGGGGGGAAGCTTTCTTT. Translation: CASSETDRGEAFF.

This clone came up once. This chain connects TRBV7-9 to TRBJ1-5; D is ambiguous. The CDR3 loop spans 14 amino acids. V shed 1 base and J shed 1 base, with 5 bases lying between them. The germline V gene encodes CDR1 SEHNR and CDR2 FQNEAQ (reference sequence). The DNA of the CDR3 is TGTGCCAGCAGCTTAGTGGGCAGCAATCAGCCCCAGCATTTT. Its protein is CASSLVGSNQPQHF.

This clone was seen only a few times. The J gene is TRBJ2-7, the V gene TRBV6-5; 10 nucleotides align to TRBD1. This CDR3 spans 15 amino acids. After removal of 8 bases from V and 3 bases from J, the junction contained 10 bases not matched to a gene. Germline V gene data show CDR1 as MNHEY and CDR2 as SVGAGI. DNA for the CDR3: TGTGCCAGCGCAGCGGCCGGGACAGGGGACTACGAGCAGTACTTC. Translation gives CASAAAGTGDYEQYF.

This rearrangement joins TRBV7-2 to TRBJ2-3; unclear D gene. Trimming left V 3 bases short and J 6 bases short, with 7 bases between. The CDR3 is 12 residues long. Germline V CDR1 and CDR2: SGHTA, FQGNSA. The chain's CDR3 is CASSFQADTQYF. The CDR3 region has the DNA TGTGCCAGCAGCTTCCAAGCGGATACGCAGTATTTT.

The chain carries TRBV5-1 and TRBJ2-5, with D unresolved. The CDR3 runs to 13 residues. Between the trimmed V and J ends, which lost 4 bases and 4 bases, there was a span of 11 bases. Germline V lookup: CDR1 SGHRS, CDR2 YFSETQ. CDR3 amino acids: CASSPRGRETQYF. Here the CDR3 DNA reads TGCGCCAGCAGCCCTAGAGGTCGAGAGACCCAGTACTTC. The complete variable domain, with remaining parts taken from reference TRBV5-1 and TRBJ2-5, reads KAGVTQTPRYLIKTRGQQVTLSCSPISGHRSVSWYQQTPGQGLQFLFEYFSETQRNKGNFPGRFSGRQFSNSRSEMNVSTLELGDSALYLCASSPRGRETQYFGPGTRLLVL.

The gene calls are TRBV30 and TRBJ1-4, with 7 bases matching TRBD1. The ends lost 3 bases at V and 7 bases at J; junction bases unmatched: 8. This CDR3 comprises 14 residues. Germline V gives CDR1 GTSNPN, CDR2 SVGIG (reference sequence). The CDR3 DNA is TGTGCCTGGAGCGCCGGGACAGACCCTGAAAAACTGTTTTTT. Its protein is CAWSAGTDPEKLFF.

The rearrangement joins TRBV6-5 to TRBJ1-2, with no clear D. The V end lost 4 bases, the J end lost 2 bases, and 11 bases lay between the germline ends. The CDR3 loop spans 14 amino acids. The germline CDR1 and CDR2 sequences are MNHEY and SVGAGI. In nucleotides, the CDR3 is TGTGCCAGCAGTTTATTGGGAGCCAACTATGGCTACACCTTC. It is translated as CASSLLGANYGYTF.

CDR3 in DNA: TGCGCCAGCAGAGGGACTTTTCAGTTCTTC. It translates to CASRGTFQFF. J is TRBJ2-1 and V is TRBV23-1, with D perhaps TRBD2 (6 bases). TRBV23-1 is placed among ORFs of uncertain function. The CDR3 sequence is 10 residues long. With 6 bases removed from V and 13 bases from J, the gap between germline ends came to 10 bases.

This clone has only a few counts. The genes are TRBV7-2 and TRBJ1-3; D uncertain. The CDR3 sequence is 14 residues long. In germline, CDR1 is SGHTA, CDR2 FQGNSA. V shed 1 base and J shed 0 bases, with 4 bases lying between them. Here the CDR3 reads CASSLGLSGNTIYF. The DNA for the CDR3 is TGTGCCAGCAGCTTAGGGCTCTCTGGAAACACCATATATTTT.

The gene calls are TRBV7-9 and TRBJ1-1; the match to TRBD1 covers 11 bases. V shed 1 base and J 10 bases; nucleotides not matched to a gene: 2. This CDR3 is built from 13 residues. The germline CDR1 and CDR2 sequences are SEHNR and FQNEAQ (reference sequence). CDR3 protein: CASSLGTGGRAFF. CDR3 coding DNA: TGTGCCAGCAGCTTAGGGACAGGGGGCAGAGCTTTCTTT.

This chain connects TRBV4-3 to TRBJ2-1; unclear D gene. The germline V and J ends were trimmed by 4 bases and 7 bases, with 11 bases remaining between them. Germline CDR1 reads LGHNA; CDR2 reads YSLEER. This CDR3 comprises 13 residues. CDR3 loop: CASSPRYGNEQFF. In DNA, the CDR3 is TGCGCCAGCAGCCCCCGCTACGGGAATGAGCAGTTCTTC.

This sequence joins TRBV28 and TRBJ2-3, with 13 positions matching TRBD2. This CDR3 region has 15 residues. Trimming cost V 5 bases and J 10 bases; bases outside gene matches: 9. Germline assignment: CDR1 MDHEN and CDR2 SYDVKM. Here the CDR3 DNA reads TGTGCCAGCAGTCCCCGGACTAGCGGGGGTTTAGCGCAGTATTTT. Translated: CASSPRTSGGLAQYF. The full variable domain, completed using reference TRBV28 and TRBJ2-3, is DVKVTQSSRYLVKRTGEKVFLECVQDMDHENMFWYRQDPGLGLRLIYFSYDVKMKEKGDIPEGYSVSREKKERFSLILESASTNQTSMYLCASSPRTSGGLAQYFGPGTRLTVL.

The chain couples TRBV18 to TRBJ2-7; 8 bases match TRBD1. V was pared by 3 bases and J by 4 bases, with 5 bases of the junction left unmatched. The germline CDR1 and CDR2 sequences are KGHSH and LQKENI. The CDR3 runs 14 residues. The CDR3: CASSPPTGVYEQYF. CDR3 coding DNA: TGTGCCAGCTCACCGCCGACAGGGGTGTACGAGCAGTACTTC. Full variable domain (remainder filled in from reference TRBV18 and TRBJ2-7): NAGVMQNPRHLVRRRGQEARLRCSPMKGHSHVYWYRQLPEEGLKFMVYLQKENIIDESGMPKERFSAEFPKEGPSILRIQQVVRGDSAAYFCASSPPTGVYEQYFGPGTRLTVT.

The DNA of the CDR3 is TGTGCCACCACAGGGTTATCTGGAAACACCATATATTTT. As protein: CATTGLSGNTIYF. The genes are TRBV24-1 and TRBJ1-3, with a possible D match to TRBD1 (5 bases). CDR3 length: 13 residues. V was pared by 8 bases and J by 1 base, with 8 bases between. Germline V gene sequence: CDR1 KGHDR, CDR2 SFDVKD.

V and J are TRBV19 and TRBJ2-1, with 9 positions matching TRBD2. Germline trimming cut 0 bases from V and 6 bases from J; bases unmatched to any gene: 6. This CDR3 spans 16 amino acids. Germline V gives CDR1 LNHDA, CDR2 SQIVND (reference sequence). CDR3 protein: CASSIDGDSGGNEQFF. CDR3 nucleotide sequence: TGTGCCAGTAGTATAGATGGGGATAGCGGGGGCAATGAGCAGTTCTTC.

This clone was observed a single time. CDR3 bases: TGTGCCAGCAGCGCAGGGCCCCAAGAGACCCAGTACTTC. This gives the protein CASSAGPQETQYF. The chain has TRBV5-5 and TRBJ2-5, with TRBD1 as a possible D gene (5 bases). CDR3 length equals 13 residues. Trimming took off 4 bases at V and 1 base at J, with 8 bases between the two ends. Germline CDR1 is SGHKS and CDR2 is YYEKEE (reference sequence).

V usage is TRBV7-8 and J usage is TRBJ2-3; 7 bases align to TRBD2. The CDR3 length is 16 residues. Trimming took 1 base from V and 4 from J; bases not matched to a gene: 8. The germline CDR1 and CDR2 sequences are SGHVS and FQNEAQ. The CDR3 DNA reads as TGTGCCAGCAGCTTAGACGGCGCGGGGGTGGCAGATACGCAGTATTTT. It translates to CASSLDGAGVADTQYF.